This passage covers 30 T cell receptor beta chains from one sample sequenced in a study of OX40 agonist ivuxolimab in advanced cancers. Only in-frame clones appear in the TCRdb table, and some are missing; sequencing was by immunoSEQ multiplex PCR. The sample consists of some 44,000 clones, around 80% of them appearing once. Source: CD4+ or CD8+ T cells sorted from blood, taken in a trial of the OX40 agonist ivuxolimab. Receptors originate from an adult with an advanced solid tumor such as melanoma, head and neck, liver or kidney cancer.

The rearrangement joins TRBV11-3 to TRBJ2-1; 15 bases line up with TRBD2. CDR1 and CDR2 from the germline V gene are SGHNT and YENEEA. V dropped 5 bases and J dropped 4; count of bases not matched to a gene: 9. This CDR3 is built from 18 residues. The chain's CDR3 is CASSPFRTSGRGYNEQFF. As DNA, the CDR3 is TGTGCCAGCAGCCCTTTTAGGACTAGCGGGAGGGGATACAATGAGCAGTTCTTC.

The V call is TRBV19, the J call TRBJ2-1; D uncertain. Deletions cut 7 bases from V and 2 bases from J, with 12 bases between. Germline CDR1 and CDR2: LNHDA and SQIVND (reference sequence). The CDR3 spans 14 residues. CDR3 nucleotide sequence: TGTGCCAGTAATGGTAGATCGACCTACAATGAGCAGTTCTTC. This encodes CASNGRSTYNEQFF.

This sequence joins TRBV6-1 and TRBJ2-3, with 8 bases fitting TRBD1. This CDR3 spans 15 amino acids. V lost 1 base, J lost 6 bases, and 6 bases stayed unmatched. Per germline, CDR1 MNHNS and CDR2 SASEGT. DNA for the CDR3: TGTGCCAGCAGTGAAGAGCGACAGGGGTACGATACGCAGTATTTT. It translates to CASSEERQGYDTQYF.

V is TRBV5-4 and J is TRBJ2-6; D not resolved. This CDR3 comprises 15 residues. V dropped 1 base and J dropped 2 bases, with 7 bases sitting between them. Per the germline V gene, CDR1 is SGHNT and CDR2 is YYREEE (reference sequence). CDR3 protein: CASSLIGPGANVLTF. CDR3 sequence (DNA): TGTGCCAGCAGCTTGATCGGACCTGGGGCCAACGTCCTGACTTTC.

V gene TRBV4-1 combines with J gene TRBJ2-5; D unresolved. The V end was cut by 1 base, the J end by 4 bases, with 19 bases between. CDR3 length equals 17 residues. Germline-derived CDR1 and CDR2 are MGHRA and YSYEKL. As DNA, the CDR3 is TGCGCCAGCAGCCAAGGTTCTTACTTGGTTAGGAGAGAGACCCAGTACTTC. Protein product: CASSQGSYLVRRETQYF.

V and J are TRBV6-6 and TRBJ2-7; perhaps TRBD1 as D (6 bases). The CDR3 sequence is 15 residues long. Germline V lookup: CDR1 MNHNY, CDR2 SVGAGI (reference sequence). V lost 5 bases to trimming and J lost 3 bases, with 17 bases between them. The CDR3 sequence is CASSITSQGRYEQYF. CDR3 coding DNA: TGTGCCAGCAGTATTACCTCGCAGGGGCGCTACGAGCAGTACTTC.

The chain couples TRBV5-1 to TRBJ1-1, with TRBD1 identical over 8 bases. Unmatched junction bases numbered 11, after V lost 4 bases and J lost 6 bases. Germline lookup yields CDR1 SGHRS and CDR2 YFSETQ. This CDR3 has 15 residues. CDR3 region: CASSPGQVVGAEAFF. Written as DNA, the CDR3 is TGCGCCAGCAGCCCGGGACAGGTTGTTGGGGCTGAAGCTTTCTTT.

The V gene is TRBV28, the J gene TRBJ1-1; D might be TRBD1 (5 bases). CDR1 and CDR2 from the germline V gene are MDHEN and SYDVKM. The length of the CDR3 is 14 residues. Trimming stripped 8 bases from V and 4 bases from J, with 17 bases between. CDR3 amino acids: CASYVSGQVTEAFF. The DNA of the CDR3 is TGTGCCAGCTACGTCTCGGGGCAAGTCACTGAAGCTTTCTTT.

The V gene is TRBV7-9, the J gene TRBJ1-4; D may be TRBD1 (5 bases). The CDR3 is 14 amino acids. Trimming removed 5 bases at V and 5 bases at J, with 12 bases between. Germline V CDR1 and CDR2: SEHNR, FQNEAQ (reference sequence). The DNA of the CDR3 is TGTGCCAGCAGCCCCGTGTGGGGGAATGAAAAACTGTTTTTT. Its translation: CASSPVWGNEKLFF.

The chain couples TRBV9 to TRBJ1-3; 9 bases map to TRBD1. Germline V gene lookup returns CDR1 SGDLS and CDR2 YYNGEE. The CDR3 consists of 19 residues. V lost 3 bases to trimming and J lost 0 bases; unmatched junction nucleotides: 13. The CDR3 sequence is CASSATGGPFRNSGNTIYF. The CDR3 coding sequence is TGTGCCAGCAGCGCCACAGGGGGCCCATTTAGGAACTCTGGAAACACCATATATTTT.

The chain's CDR3 is CASSLALTWTGVGNTIYF. In DNA, the CDR3 is TGTGCCAGCAGCTTAGCGTTGACATGGACAGGGGTTGGAAACACCATATATTTT. The chain combines TRBV7-9 with TRBJ1-3; 9 nucleotides align to TRBD1. The CDR3 extends over 18 amino acids. Germline CDR1 reads SEHNR; CDR2 reads FQNEAQ (reference sequence). The trim removed 0 bases at V and 3 bases at J, leaving 9 bases unmatched.

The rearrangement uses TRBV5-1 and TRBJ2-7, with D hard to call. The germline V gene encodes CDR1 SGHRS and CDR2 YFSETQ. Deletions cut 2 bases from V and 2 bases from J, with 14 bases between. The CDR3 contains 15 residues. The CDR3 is CASSLKVSQTYEQYF. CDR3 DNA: TGCGCCAGCAGCTTAAAGGTCTCACAGACCTACGAGCAGTACTTC.

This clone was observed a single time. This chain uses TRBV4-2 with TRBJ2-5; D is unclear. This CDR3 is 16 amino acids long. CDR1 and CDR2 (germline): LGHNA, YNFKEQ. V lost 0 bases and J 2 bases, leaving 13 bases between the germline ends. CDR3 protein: CASSQDVGWGQETQYF. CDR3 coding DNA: TGTGCCAGCAGCCAAGACGTGGGCTGGGGTCAAGAGACCCAGTACTTC.

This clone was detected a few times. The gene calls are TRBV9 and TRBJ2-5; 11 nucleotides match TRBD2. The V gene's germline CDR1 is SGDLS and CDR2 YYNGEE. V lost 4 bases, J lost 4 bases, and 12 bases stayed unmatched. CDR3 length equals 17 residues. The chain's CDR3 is CASSPMRTSGSTETQYF. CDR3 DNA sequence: TGTGCCAGCAGCCCCATGAGAACTAGCGGGAGCACAGAGACCCAGTACTTC. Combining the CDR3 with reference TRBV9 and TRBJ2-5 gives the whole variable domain DSGVTQTPKHLITATGQRVTLRCSPRSGDLSVYWYQQSLDQGLQFLIQYYNGEERAKGNILERFSAQQFPDLHSELNLSSLELGDSALYFCASSPMRTSGSTETQYFGPGTRLLVL.

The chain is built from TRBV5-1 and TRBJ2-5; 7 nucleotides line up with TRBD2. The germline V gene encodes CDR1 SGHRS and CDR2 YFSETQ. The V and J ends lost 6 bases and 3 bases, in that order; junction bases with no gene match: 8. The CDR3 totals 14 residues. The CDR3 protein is CASNPNLAEETQYF. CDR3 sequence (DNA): TGCGCCAGCAACCCGAACCTAGCGGAAGAGACCCAGTACTTC.

The CDR3 loop is CAWTPGPLSGNTIYF. The CDR3 coding sequence is TGTGCCTGGACCCCCGGACCCCTCTCTGGAAACACCATATATTTT. The chain uses TRBV30 and TRBJ1-3; no clear D. CDR1 is GTSNPN and CDR2 is SVGIG in the germline V gene (reference sequence). The CDR3 covers 15 residues. Deletions cut 4 bases from V and 0 bases from J, with 13 bases between.

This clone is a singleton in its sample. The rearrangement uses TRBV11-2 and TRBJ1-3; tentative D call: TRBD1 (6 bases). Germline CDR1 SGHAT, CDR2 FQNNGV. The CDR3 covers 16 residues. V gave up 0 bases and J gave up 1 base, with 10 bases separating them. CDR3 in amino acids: CASSLDGGTSGNTIYF. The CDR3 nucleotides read TGTGCCAGCAGCTTAGATGGGGGGACATCTGGAAACACCATATATTTT. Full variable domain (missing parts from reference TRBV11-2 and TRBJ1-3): EAGVAQSPRYKIIEKRQSVAFWCNPISGHATLYWYQQILGQGPKLLIQFQNNGVVDDSQLPKDRFSAERLKGVDSTLKIQPAKLEDSAVYLCASSLDGGTSGNTIYFGEGSWLTVV.

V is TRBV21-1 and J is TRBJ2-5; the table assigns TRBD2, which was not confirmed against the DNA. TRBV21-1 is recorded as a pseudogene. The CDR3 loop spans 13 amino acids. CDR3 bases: TGTGCCAGCGCGGGACTAGCGGTCGAGACCCAGTACTTC. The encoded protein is CASAGLAVETQYF.

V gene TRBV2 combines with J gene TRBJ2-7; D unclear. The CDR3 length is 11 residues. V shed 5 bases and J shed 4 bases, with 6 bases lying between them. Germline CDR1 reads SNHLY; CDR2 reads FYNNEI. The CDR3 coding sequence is TGTGCCAGCAGTCTGATGTACGAGCAGTACTTC. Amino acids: CASSLMYEQYF.

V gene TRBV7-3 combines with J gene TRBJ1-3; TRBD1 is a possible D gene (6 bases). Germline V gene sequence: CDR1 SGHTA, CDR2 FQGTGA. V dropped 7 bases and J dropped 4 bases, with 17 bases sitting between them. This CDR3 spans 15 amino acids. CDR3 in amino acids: CASNVIAGAGNTIYF. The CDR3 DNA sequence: TGTGCCAGCAACGTTATAGCAGGGGCGGGAAACACCATATATTTT.

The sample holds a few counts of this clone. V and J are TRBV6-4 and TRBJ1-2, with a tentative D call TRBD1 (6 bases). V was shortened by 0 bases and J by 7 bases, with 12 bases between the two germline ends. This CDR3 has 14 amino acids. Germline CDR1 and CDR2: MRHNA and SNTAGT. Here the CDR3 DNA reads TGTGCCAGCAGTGACTCGAACAGGGCCAGTGGCTACACCTTC. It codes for CASSDSNRASGYTF.

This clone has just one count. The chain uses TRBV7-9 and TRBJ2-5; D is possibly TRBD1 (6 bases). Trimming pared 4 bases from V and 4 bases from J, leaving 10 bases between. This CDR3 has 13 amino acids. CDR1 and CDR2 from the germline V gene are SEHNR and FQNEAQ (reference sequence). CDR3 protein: CASSSTGRETQYF. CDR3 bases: TGTGCCAGCAGCTCCACAGGGAGAGAGACCCAGTACTTC.

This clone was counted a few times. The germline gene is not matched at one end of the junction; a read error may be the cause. CDR3 DNA: TGTGCTAGCAGCCGACTGCAGGAGTACAATGAGCAGTTCTTC. Its translation is CASSRLQEYNEQFF. V usage is TRBV7-7 and J usage is TRBJ2-1; D not resolved. Germline V lookup: CDR1 SSHAT, CDR2 FNYEAQ (reference sequence). The CDR3 has 14 residues.

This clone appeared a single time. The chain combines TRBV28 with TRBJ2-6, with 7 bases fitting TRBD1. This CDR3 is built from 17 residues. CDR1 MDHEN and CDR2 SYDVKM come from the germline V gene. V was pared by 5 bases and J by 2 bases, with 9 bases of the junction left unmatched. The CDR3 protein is CASSLVGRGTGANVLTF. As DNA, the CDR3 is TGTGCCAGCAGTCTAGTTGGCAGGGGGACTGGGGCCAACGTCCTGACTTTC.

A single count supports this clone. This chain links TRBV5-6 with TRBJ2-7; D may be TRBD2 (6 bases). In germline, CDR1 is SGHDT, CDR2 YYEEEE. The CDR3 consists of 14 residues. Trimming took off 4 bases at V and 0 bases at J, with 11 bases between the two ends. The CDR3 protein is CASSPGTVSYEQYF. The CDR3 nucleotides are TGTGCCAGCAGCCCAGGGACTGTCTCCTACGAGCAGTACTTC.

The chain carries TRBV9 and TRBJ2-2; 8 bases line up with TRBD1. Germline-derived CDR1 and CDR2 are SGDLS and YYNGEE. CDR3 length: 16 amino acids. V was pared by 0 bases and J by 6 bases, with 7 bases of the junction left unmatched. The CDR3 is CASSVAGQGYAGELFF. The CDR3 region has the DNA TGTGCCAGCAGCGTAGCAGGACAGGGTTATGCCGGGGAGCTGTTTTTT.

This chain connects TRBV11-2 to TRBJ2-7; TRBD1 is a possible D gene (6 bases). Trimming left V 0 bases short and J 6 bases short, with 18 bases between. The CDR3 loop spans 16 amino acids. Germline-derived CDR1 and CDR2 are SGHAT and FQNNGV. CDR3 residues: CASSLDTGTILSEQYF. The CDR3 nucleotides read TGTGCCAGCAGCTTAGATACCGGGACAATCCTCTCCGAGCAGTACTTC.

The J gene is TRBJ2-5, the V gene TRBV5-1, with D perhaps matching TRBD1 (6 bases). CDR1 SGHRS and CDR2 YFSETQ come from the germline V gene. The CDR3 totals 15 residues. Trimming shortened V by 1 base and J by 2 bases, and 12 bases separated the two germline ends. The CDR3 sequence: CASSLMGQKQETQYF. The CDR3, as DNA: TGCGCCAGCAGCTTGATGGGACAAAAACAAGAGACCCAGTACTTC.

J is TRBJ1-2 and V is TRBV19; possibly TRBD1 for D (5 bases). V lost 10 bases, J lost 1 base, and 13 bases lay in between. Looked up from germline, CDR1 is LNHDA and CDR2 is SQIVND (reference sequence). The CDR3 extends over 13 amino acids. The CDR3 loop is CAIRDGLNYGYTF. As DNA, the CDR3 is TGTGCCATAAGGGACGGACTTAACTATGGCTACACCTTC.

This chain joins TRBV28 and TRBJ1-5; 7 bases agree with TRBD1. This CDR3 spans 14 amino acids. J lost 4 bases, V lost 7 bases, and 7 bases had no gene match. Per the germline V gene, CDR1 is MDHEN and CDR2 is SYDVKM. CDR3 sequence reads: CASNLPGGNQPQHF. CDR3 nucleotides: TGTGCCAGCAACTTACCAGGGGGGAATCAGCCCCAGCATTTT. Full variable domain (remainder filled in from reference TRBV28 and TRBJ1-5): DVKVTQSSRYLVKRTGEKVFLECVQDMDHENMFWYRQDPGLGLRLIYFSYDVKMKEKGDIPEGYSVSREKKERFSLILESASTNQTSMYLCASNLPGGNQPQHFGDGTRLSIL.